A single sample gave rise to the 20 T cell receptor beta chains below, sequenced in a study of T cells in tuberculosis. Libraries were prepared by immunoSEQ multiplex PCR; TCRdb keeps only in-frame clonotypes and omits some of them. The sample comprises about 30,000 clones, about 92% of which are singletons, and 6.8% rests with the top ten. Indicated time point: new active TB diagnosis, blood taken before or within 7 days of starting treatment. Sequencing used PBMCs, obtained at tuberculosis diagnosis. These receptors originate from an adult with tuberculosis.

This clone has only one observation. The rearrangement links TRBV19 to TRBJ2-1; 10 nucleotides match TRBD2. Trimming at V came to 6 bases and at J to 6 bases, leaving 5 bases not matched to a gene. This CDR3 is built from 14 residues. Looked up from germline, CDR1 is LNHDA and CDR2 is SQIVND (reference sequence). CDR3 loop: CASSLSGRANEQFF. The DNA for the CDR3 is TGTGCCAGTAGCCTAAGCGGGAGGGCCAATGAGCAGTTCTTC.

The chain uses TRBV9 and TRBJ1-1, with D perhaps TRBD1 (5 bases). The CDR3 spans 15 residues. Germline CDR1 is SGDLS and CDR2 is YYNGEE. V gave up 1 base and J gave up 4 bases, with 14 bases separating them. CDR3 coding DNA: TGTGCCAGCAGCGTAAAAGCCTCCGGGGGCACTGAAGCTTTCTTT. This sequence encodes CASSVKASGGTEAFF. Variable domain in full (rest from reference TRBV9 and TRBJ1-1): DSGVTQTPKHLITATGQRVTLRCSPRSGDLSVYWYQQSLDQGLQFLIQYYNGEERAKGNILERFSAQQFPDLHSELNLSSLELGDSALYFCASSVKASGGTEAFFGQGTRLTVV.

V and J are TRBV29-1 and TRBJ2-1; perhaps TRBD2 as D (6 bases). The CDR3 extends over 14 amino acids. Trimming removed 6 bases at V and 8 bases at J, with 20 bases between. CDR1 is SQVTM, CDR2 ANQGSEA, per germline. The chain's CDR3 is CSVLGEEGFHEQFF. As DNA, the CDR3 is TGCAGCGTCCTAGGGGAGGAAGGGTTCCATGAGCAGTTCTTC.

This chain links TRBV6-5 with TRBJ1-5; maybe TRBD1 (5 bases). Germline loops: CDR1 MNHEY, CDR2 SVGAGI. Trimming stripped 8 bases from V and 5 bases from J, with 13 bases between. The CDR3 length is 13 residues. CDR3 coding DNA: TGTGCCAGCTCGACAGAGTTAGATCAGCCCCAGCATTTT. Its translation is CASSTELDQPQHF.

This clone occurred once. The CDR3 DNA follows: TGCGCCAGCAGTCAATCTTCGGACAGGACATTGCCCTACAATGAGCAGTTCTTC. Protein sequence: CASSQSSDRTLPYNEQFF. The chain couples TRBV23-1 to TRBJ2-1; TRBD1 matches 7 bases. TRBV23-1 is placed among ORFs of uncertain function. The CDR3 is 18 residues long. Germline trimming cut 0 bases from V and 2 bases from J; bases unmatched to any gene: 10.

The V gene is TRBV7-2, the J gene TRBJ2-3; possible D gene TRBD1, 6 bases. V was pared by 5 bases and J by 2 bases, with 14 bases between. The CDR3 extends over 15 amino acids. From germline, CDR1 is SGHTA and CDR2 FQGNSA. CDR3 in amino acids: CASSHWTVLTDTQYF. The CDR3 DNA reads as TGTGCCAGCAGCCACTGGACAGTACTCACAGATACGCAGTATTTT.

V usage is TRBV19 and J usage is TRBJ2-7, with a tentative D call TRBD2 (6 bases). Germline assignment: CDR1 LNHDA and CDR2 SQIVND (reference sequence). V gave up 5 bases and J gave up 3 bases, with 14 bases separating them. This CDR3 contains 14 residues. CDR3 in DNA: TGTGCCAGTAGTTTTGGCTGGGGGGTCTACGAGCAGTACTTC. This sequence encodes CASSFGWGVYEQYF.

The chain employs TRBV30 and TRBJ1-2, with D possibly being TRBD1 (5 bases). Germline CDR1 is GTSNPN and CDR2 is SVGIG (reference sequence). The CDR3 covers 14 residues. Trimming cost V 0 bases and J 2 bases, with 10 bases left between them. CDR3 in amino acids: CAWSVSQGNYGYTF. The CDR3 coding sequence is TGTGCCTGGAGTGTATCCCAGGGCAACTATGGCTACACCTTC.

This rearrangement joins TRBV13 to TRBJ1-3, with D tentatively TRBD1 (5 bases). The V end lost 0 bases, the J end lost 3 bases, and 6 bases lay between the germline ends. CDR1 is PRHDT, CDR2 FYEKMQ, per germline (reference sequence). CDR3 length: 14 amino acids. CDR3 nucleotides: TGTGCCAGCAGCTTAGGAGGGGTTGGAAACACCATATATTTT. Translated: CASSLGGVGNTIYF.

The V gene is TRBV28, the J gene TRBJ1-4; D ambiguous. The CDR3 extends over 12 amino acids. Trimming took 5 bases from V and 11 from J, leaving 12 bases between them. Germline V CDR1 and CDR2: MDHEN, SYDVKM. CDR3 nucleotide sequence: TGTGCCAGCAGTGTTAGCCAAATTAAACTGTTTTTT. It yields the protein CASSVSQIKLFF.

The chain has TRBV15 and TRBJ1-5; a weak D match, TRBD1 (6 bases). The V and J ends lost 2 bases and 3 bases respectively, with 8 bases between them. Germline-derived CDR1 and CDR2 are LNHNV and YYDKDF (reference sequence). This CDR3 comprises 14 residues. CDR3 DNA sequence: TGTGCCACCAGCAGATCAGGGGACAATCAGCCCCAGCATTTT. Translated, it gives CATSRSGDNQPQHF.

The V and J genes are TRBV5-5 and TRBJ1-4; possible D gene TRBD1, 5 bases. The V end lost 0 bases, the J end lost 0 bases, and 9 bases lay between the germline ends. The CDR3 has 16 residues. CDR1 is SGHKS and CDR2 is YYEKEE in the germline V gene (reference sequence). CDR3 nucleotides: TGTGCCAGCAGCTTGGAGGGGACTTCAACTAATGAAAAACTGTTTTTT. Amino acids: CASSLEGTSTNEKLFF.

The chain recombines TRBV19 with TRBJ2-3; tentatively, D is TRBD2 (6 bases). The germline V and J ends were trimmed by 8 bases and 7 bases, with 19 bases remaining between them. CDR3 length: 14 residues. Per germline, CDR1 LNHDA and CDR2 SQIVND (reference sequence). The CDR3 spells CASSQGTLMYTQYF. CDR3 coding DNA: TGTGCCAGTTCCCAAGGGACTCTTATGTATACGCAGTATTTT.

The chain couples TRBV4-1 to TRBJ2-5; D gene unclear. Germline CDR1 is MGHRA and CDR2 is YSYEKL. The CDR3 runs 15 residues. V gave up 4 bases and J gave up 4 bases, with 16 bases separating them. CDR3 nucleotide sequence: TGCGCCAGCAGCCCTGCCCTCCCAGCGTTAGAGACCCAGTACTTC. This sequence encodes CASSPALPALETQYF.

V gene TRBV5-6 combines with J gene TRBJ2-5, with no clear D. V was shortened by 0 bases and J by 3 bases, with 6 bases between the two germline ends. Germline CDR1 and CDR2: SGHDT and YYEEEE. The CDR3 has 13 amino acids. Here the CDR3 reads CASSLGQKETQYF. In nucleotides, the CDR3 is TGTGCCAGCAGCTTGGGGCAGAAAGAGACCCAGTACTTC.

The rearrangement uses TRBV23-1 and TRBJ2-7; the D is unclear. Being an ORF, TRBV23-1 has a function that is uncertain. The CDR3 consists of 15 residues. CDR3 residues: CASSRHKRTPTTFSV. The DNA for the CDR3 is TGCGCCAGCAGTCGCCATAAAAGAACTCCCACAACTTTTAGCGTC.

This clone was seen only once. V usage is TRBV15 and J usage is TRBJ2-5; 7 nucleotides line up with TRBD2. Losses at the gene ends were 5 bases for V and 7 bases for J; bases not matched to a gene: 19. The length of the CDR3 is 17 residues. Per the germline V gene, CDR1 is LNHNV and CDR2 is YYDKDF (reference sequence). The CDR3 protein is CATSGRTSMGGGWTQYF. CDR3 in DNA: TGTGCCACCAGCGGACGGACTAGTATGGGGGGAGGGTGGACCCAGTACTTC.

The chain links TRBV4-1 to TRBJ2-3, with 7 bases identical to TRBD1. The CDR3 runs to 16 residues. V lost 3 bases to trimming and J lost 1 base; unmatched junction nucleotides: 7. CDR1 MGHRA and CDR2 YSYEKL come from the germline V gene. CDR3 nucleotides: TGCGCCAGCAGCCAGCCACAGGGGTGGGGCACAGATACGCAGTATTTT. Protein: CASSQPQGWGTDTQYF.

The chain combines TRBV7-6 with TRBJ2-1; D is perhaps TRBD2 (6 bases). This CDR3 region has 16 residues. Germline CDR1 SGHVS, CDR2 FNYEAQ. V was clipped by 3 bases and J by 4 bases, with 16 bases between them. The CDR3, as DNA: TGTGCCAGCAGCTTGCGCTGGGGAGGCTCTTACAATGAGCAGTTCTTC. Its translation is CASSLRWGGSYNEQFF.

This sequence joins TRBV15 and TRBJ2-2, with D maybe TRBD2 (6 bases). CDR1 LNHNV and CDR2 YYDKDF come from the germline V gene (reference sequence). This CDR3 is 13 amino acids long. V was pared by 8 bases and J by 5 bases, with 12 bases between. The CDR3 bases are TGTGCCACCTGGATTCGGGGGACCGGGGAGCTGTTTTTT. Protein sequence: CATWIRGTGELFF.